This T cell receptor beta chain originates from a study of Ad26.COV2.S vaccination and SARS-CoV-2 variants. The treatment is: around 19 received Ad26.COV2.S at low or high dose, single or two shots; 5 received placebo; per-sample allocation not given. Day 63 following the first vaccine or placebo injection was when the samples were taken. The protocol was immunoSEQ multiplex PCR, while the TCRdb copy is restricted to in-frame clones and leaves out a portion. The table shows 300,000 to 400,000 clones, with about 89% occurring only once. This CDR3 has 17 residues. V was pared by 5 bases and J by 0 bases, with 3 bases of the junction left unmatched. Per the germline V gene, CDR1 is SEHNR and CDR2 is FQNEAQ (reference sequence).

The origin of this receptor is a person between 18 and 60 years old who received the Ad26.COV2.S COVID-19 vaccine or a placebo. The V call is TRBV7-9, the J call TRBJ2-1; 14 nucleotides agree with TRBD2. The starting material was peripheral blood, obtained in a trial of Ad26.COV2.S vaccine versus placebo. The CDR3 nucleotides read TGTGCCAGCAGCCCAGGGACTAGCGGGAGCTCCTACAATGAGCAGTTCTTC. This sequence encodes CASSPGTSGSSYNEQFF.